Listed below are T cell receptor beta chains from one sample, sequenced in a study of graft-versus-host responses after intestinal transplantation. TCRdb's copy holds only in-frame clones and misses some; the assay was immunoSEQ multiplex PCR. This table holds some 97,000 clones, approximately 84% found once. What these receptors recognize is not known. The source was unstimulated CD4+ T cells sorted from spleen or lymph node cells, collected before transplant. The receptors derive from a human donor who was the organ donor for an intestinal transplant. CDR3s include the opening cysteine and the closing phenylalanine or tryptophan. D genes are given only for firm matches. Clone size is shown for a subset of rows, as once, few, many or a class of expanded clone.

J,length,D,V,size,CDR3,DNA
TRBJ2-2,14,NA,TRBV5-1,NA,CASRGRSNTGELFF,TGCGCCAGCAGGGGTAGGTCGAACACCGGGGAGCTGTTTTTT
TRBJ1-1,14,NA,TRBV10-2,NA,CASKVDRLNTEAFF,TGCGCCAGTAAAGTGGACAGATTGAACACTGAAGCTTTCTTT
TRBJ2-1,15,NA,TRBV5-1,NA,CASSSNGGNYNEQFF,TGCGCCAGCAGCTCTAACGGGGGCAACTACAATGAGCAGTTCTTC
TRBJ1-3,16,TRBD1,TRBV5-1,NA,CASSLEDRGHGNTIYF,TGCGCCAGCAGCTTAGAGGACAGGGGGCATGGAAACACCATATATTTT
TRBJ1-4,16,NA,TRBV7-6,NA,CASSPRSTGANEKLFF,TGTGCCAGCAGCCCGCGTTCCACGGGGGCTAATGAAAAACTGTTTTTT
TRBJ1-2,13,NA,TRBV6-5,once,CASSAQGGGGYTF,TGTGCCAGCAGTGCACAGGGAGGAGGGGGCTACACCTTC
TRBJ1-1,17,TRBD1,TRBV19,NA,CASSIALAGGGGTEAFF,TGTGCCAGTAGTATAGCCCTAGCAGGGGGCGGTGGTACTGAAGCTTTCTTT
TRBJ2-2,16,TRBD2,TRBV30,NA,CAWRYRSGGGTGELFF,TGTGCCTGGAGGTATCGGAGCGGGGGGGGCACCGGGGAGCTGTTTTTT
TRBJ2-2,14,NA,TRBV28,NA,CASSLQGYTGELFF,TGTGCCAGCAGTTTACAGGGGTACACCGGGGAGCTGTTTTTT
TRBJ2-1,16,TRBD2,TRBV6-6,NA,CASTPSGGPSYNEQFF,TGTGCCAGCACCCCGTCGGGGGGTCCCTCCTACAATGAGCAGTTCTTC
TRBJ2-5,15,NA,TRBV11-2,NA,CASSLVRGSGETQYF,TGTGCCAGCAGCTTAGTAAGGGGTAGTGGGGAGACCCAGTACTTC
TRBJ1-1,16,NA,TRBV27,few,CASSLSRPGLNTEAFF,TGTGCCAGCAGTTTATCGAGGCCGGGCTTGAACACTGAAGCTTTCTTT
TRBJ2-1,13,NA,TRBV30,NA,CAWRGSSYNEQFF,TGTGCCTGGAGAGGGAGCTCCTACAATGAGCAGTTCTTC
TRBJ2-7,15,TRBD1,TRBV28,NA,CASNWDSTTHYEQYF,TGTGCCAGCAATTGGGACAGCACGACCCACTACGAGCAGTACTTC
TRBJ1-1,15,TRBD1,TRBV14,once,CASSQSRGRGTEAFF,TGTGCCAGCAGCCAATCTCGTGGCAGGGGGACTGAAGCTTTCTTT
TRBJ1-3,15,NA,TRBV4-1,NA,CASSQVSISGNTIYF,TGCGCCAGCAGCCAAGTCTCCATTTCTGGAAACACCATATATTTT
TRBJ2-5,15,NA,TRBV6-1,NA,CASSERGSFQETQYF,TGTGCCAGCAGTGAGAGGGGGAGTTTCCAAGAGACCCAGTACTTC
TRBJ2-1,14,NA,TRBV5-1,NA,CASNPSGPSNEQFF,TGCGCCAGCAACCCCTCCGGGCCTTCCAATGAGCAGTTCTTC
TRBJ2-1,15,NA,TRBV10-1,NA,CASSVSSVSYNEQFF,TGCGCCAGCAGTGTGTCTAGCGTCTCCTACAATGAGCAGTTCTTC
TRBJ1-5,15,NA,TRBV4-1,NA,CASSQASSIDQPQHF,TGCGCCAGCAGCCAAGCTTCCAGTATTGATCAGCCCCAGCATTTT
TRBJ1-2,12,NA,TRBV27,NA,CASRTGVGGYTF,TGTGCCAGCAGGACGGGGGTAGGAGGCTACACCTTC
TRBJ2-2,18,TRBD2,TRBV7-8,NA,CASSLGLAGGVNTGELFF,TGTGCCAGCAGCTTAGGGCTAGCGGGGGGGGTGAACACCGGGGAGCTGTTTTTT
TRBJ2-5,11,NA,TRBV10-3,NA,CAISESRVIHF,TGTGCCATCAGTGAGTCGCGCGTGATTCACTTC
TRBJ2-7,13,NA,TRBV7-2,few,CASSLVRKDEQYF,TGTGCCAGCAGCTTAGTCAGGAAAGACGAGCAGTACTTC
TRBJ2-1,15,TRBD2,TRBV7-2,NA,CASTTVAGGYNEQFF,TGTGCCAGCACTACCGTAGCGGGGGGCTACAATGAGCAGTTCTTC
TRBJ1-3,17,TRBD1,TRBV7-2,NA,CASSFGATGSSGNTIYF,TGTGCCAGCAGCTTCGGCGCGACAGGGAGCTCTGGAAACACCATATATTTT
TRBJ2-1,15,NA,TRBV2,NA,CASSHGLEANNEQFF,TGTGCCAGCAGTCATGGACTGGAAGCCAACAATGAGCAGTTCTTC
TRBJ2-3,13,NA,TRBV6-6,NA,CASSYSFRDTQYF,TGTGCCAGCAGTTACTCCTTTAGAGATACGCAGTATTTT
TRBJ2-5,13,NA,TRBV7-2,NA,CASSLARQETQYF,TGTGCCAGCAGCTTAGCACGCCAAGAGACCCAGTACTTC
TRBJ1-6,14,NA,TRBV7-3,NA,CASSLQGSGAPLHF,TGTGCCAGCAGCTTACAAGGGAGTGGAGCACCCCTCCACTTT
TRBJ2-7,13,TRBD1,TRBV28,NA,CASSLAGGYEQYF,TGTGCCAGCAGTTTGGCAGGGGGATACGAGCAGTACTTC
TRBJ2-5,15,TRBD2,TRBV9,NA,CASSVGWLAGETQYF,TGTGCCAGCAGCGTAGGTTGGCTAGCGGGGGAGACCCAGTACTTC
TRBJ1-4,16,TRBD1,TRBV5-1,NA,CASSTGQGATNEKLFF,TGCGCCAGCAGCACCGGACAGGGGGCAACTAATGAAAAACTGTTTTTT
TRBJ1-4,15,NA,TRBV5-1,NA,CASSSQGTTNEKLFF,TGCGCCAGCAGCTCTCAGGGGACAACTAATGAAAAACTGTTTTTT
TRBJ1-5,16,NA,TRBV7-9,NA,CASSSSGGAVNQPQHF,TGTGCCAGCAGCTCGTCCGGCGGAGCGGTCAATCAGCCCCAGCATTTT
TRBJ1-2,16,TRBD1,TRBV7-2,once,CASSLRGTGANYGYTF,TGTGCCAGCAGCTTACGCGGGACAGGGGCTAACTATGGCTACACCTTC
TRBJ2-5,13,NA,TRBV7-3,NA,CASSGSLAETQYF,TGTGCCAGCAGCGGATCGTTGGCAGAGACCCAGTACTTC
TRBJ2-5,16,NA,TRBV14,NA,CASSQDLGGTEQTQYF,TGTGCCAGCAGCCAAGATCTAGGGGGGACAGAACAGACCCAGTACTTC
TRBJ1-2,16,NA,TRBV19,NA,CASSIGGGRRWYGYTF,TGTGCCAGTAGTATAGGAGGTGGGCGTAGGTGGTATGGCTACACCTTC
TRBJ1-1,14,TRBD1,TRBV18,once,CASSAGTGFTEAFF,TGTGCCAGCTCCGCCGGGACAGGATTCACTGAAGCTTTCTTT
TRBJ1-4,14,NA,TRBV5-6,NA,CASSLPSWPGKLFF,TGTGCCAGCAGCTTGCCCAGCTGGCCGGGAAAACTGTTTTTT
TRBJ2-6,15,NA,TRBV6-5,NA,CASSPQGPGANVLTF,TGTGCCAGCAGTCCCCAGGGGCCCGGGGCCAACGTCCTGACTTTC
TRBJ1-2,15,TRBD1,TRBV5-4,NA,CASRALRDRDHGYTF,TGTGCCAGCAGAGCCCTCCGGGACAGGGATCATGGCTACACCTTC
TRBJ1-5,15,TRBD1,TRBV6-1,NA,CASSALQGAGQPQHF,TGTGCCAGCAGTGCTTTACAGGGGGCGGGTCAGCCCCAGCATTTT
TRBJ2-3,16,NA,TRBV10-3,NA,CAISATRASSTDTQYF,TGTGCCATCAGTGCGACGAGGGCGTCTAGCACAGATACGCAGTATTTT
TRBJ2-7,13,TRBD2,TRBV19,NA,CASSSSGSYEQYF,TGTGCCAGTAGTTCTAGCGGCTCCTACGAGCAGTACTTC
TRBJ1-5,18,TRBD1,TRBV18,NA,CASSLTGTGFGSNQPQHF,TGTGCCAGCTCTCTAACCGGGACAGGGTTTGGGAGCAATCAGCCCCAGCATTTT
TRBJ1-2,14,TRBD1,TRBV5-4,NA,CASSLQGAGYGYTF,TGTGCCAGCAGCTTACAGGGGGCCGGCTATGGCTACACCTTC
TRBJ1-1,14,TRBD1,TRBV10-1,once,CASSAGTGVTEAFF,TGCGCCAGCTCTGCCGGGACAGGGGTCACTGAAGCTTTCTTT